Listed below are T cell receptor beta chains from one sample, sequenced in a study of blood T cell repertoires in COVID-19. Clones were sequenced by immunoSEQ multiplex PCR, and TCRdb holds only the in-frame ones, with some missing. The sample yields 300,000 to 350,000 clones, about 90% seen once. The sequencing sample was made of PBMCs or T cells enriched from blood (not recorded which). The receptors were gathered from a woman aged 25 to 39 who had recovered from COVID-19. Both conserved end residues are part of each CDR3. A D gene is named only where the DNA matches it firmly. Clone sizes are given selectively: once, few, many, or a class where the clone is expanded.

clone size: NA
J gene: TRBJ2-1
V gene: TRBV28
D gene: NA
CDR3 DNA: TGTGCCAGCAGTTTAGCTGGGGGGGGGCATGTGAATGAGCAGTTCTTC
CDR3 protein: CASSLAGGGHVNEQFF

clone size: NA
J gene: TRBJ2-2
V gene: TRBV5-1
D gene: NA
CDR3 DNA: TGCGCCAGCCAGAGGCTAGCGCCGACCCGCCGGGATGGCGGGGAGCTGTTTTTT
CDR3 protein: CASQRLAPTRRDGGELFF

clone size: NA
J gene: TRBJ2-7
V gene: TRBV7-9
D gene: NA
CDR3 DNA: TGTGCCAGCAGCTTATTTGAGGGGGAGACCTACGAGCAGTACTTC
CDR3 protein: CASSLFEGETYEQYF

clone size: NA
J gene: TRBJ1-3
V gene: TRBV30
D gene: NA
CDR3 DNA: TGTGCCTGGAGGACGGGGTTCATGCGGGGGACCGGAAACACCATATATTTT
CDR3 protein: CAWRTGFMRGTGNTIYF

clone size: once
J gene: TRBJ1-4
V gene: TRBV29-1
D gene: NA
CDR3 DNA: TGCAGCGTTAGAAGGGGGACTAATGAAAAACTGTTTTTT
CDR3 protein: CSVRRGTNEKLFF

clone size: NA
J gene: TRBJ1-5
V gene: TRBV5-1
D gene: NA
CDR3 DNA: TGCGCCAGCAGCTTGGGAGCCAATCAGCCCCAGCATTTT
CDR3 protein: CASSLGANQPQHF

clone size: few
J gene: TRBJ1-5
V gene: TRBV10-2
D gene: TRBD1
CDR3 DNA: TGCGCCAGCCGACAGGGGACAGGCCCAGCTTATAGCAATCAGCCCCAGCATTTT
CDR3 protein: CASRQGTGPAYSNQPQHF

clone size: NA
J gene: TRBJ2-7
V gene: TRBV28
D gene: TRBD2
CDR3 DNA: TGTGCCAGCATTCCTAGCGGGAGTGTCTACGAGCAGTACTTC
CDR3 protein: CASIPSGSVYEQYF

clone size: NA
J gene: TRBJ2-7
V gene: TRBV4-3
D gene: TRBD1
CDR3 DNA: TGCGCCAGCAGCCAAGATTCTGAGACAGGGGATTATCGGCAGTACTTC
CDR3 protein: CASSQDSETGDYRQYF

clone size: NA
J gene: TRBJ2-5
V gene: TRBV11-2
D gene: NA
CDR3 DNA: TGTGCCAGCAGCTTAAGAGGCCCGGCACCTTTCACACAAGAGACCCAGTACTTC
CDR3 protein: CASSLRGPAPFTQETQYF

clone size: NA
J gene: TRBJ2-1
V gene: TRBV27
D gene: TRBD2
CDR3 DNA: TGTGCCAGCAGTTTAGACACTAGCGGGAGCGTTGAGCAGTTCTTC
CDR3 protein: CASSLDTSGSVEQFF